These T cell receptor beta chains were read from a single sample in a study of T cells in Graves' hyperthyroidism and ophthalmopathy. Each CDR3 protein gets one entry after TCRdb re-called the multiplex PCR reads with MiXCR. The sample lists over 650,000 distinct CDR3 sequences, approximately 42% occurring once. Sequencing used peripheral blood or thyroid tissue (not recorded which). The source is an adult man with Graves' disease, either hyperthyroidism or ophthalmopathy (not recorded which). Each CDR3 is given with its conserved first and last residue. The D gene is left open where the match is weak. Not all rows give a size; the values are once, few, many and, for expanded clones, a class.

D: -
V: TRBV20-1
J: TRBJ1-4
size: many
CDR3: CSAREAVSEKLFF
DNA: TGCAGTGCTCGGGAAGCTGTTAGTGAAAAACTGTTTTTT

D: -
V: TRBV11-1
J: TRBJ2-5
size: once
CDR3: CASSLGGGRGIEETQYF
DNA: TGTGCCAGCAGCTTAGGAGGTGGAAGGGGTATAGAGGAGACCCAGTACTTC

D: TRBD1
V: TRBV5-1
J: TRBJ2-5
size: -
CDR3: CASSLEGAGIETQYF
DNA: TGCGCCAGCAGCTTGGAGGGGGCCGGGATTGAGACCCAGTACTTC

D: -
V: TRBV7-2
J: TRBJ1-5
size: -
CDR3: CASSLVGVVNQPQHF
DNA: TGTGCCAGCAGCTTAGTGGGGGTGGTCAATCAGCCCCAGCATTTT

D: TRBD1
V: TRBV10-3
J: TRBJ2-6
size: -
CDR3: CAIGDRDSGANVLTF
DNA: TGTGCCATCGGGGACAGGGACTCTGGGGCCAACGTCCTGACTTTC

D: -
V: TRBV5-1
J: TRBJ2-7
size: -
CDR3: CASSLEAASYEQYF
DNA: TGCGCCAGCAGCTTGGAAGCAGCCTCCTACGAGCAGTACTTC

D: -
V: TRBV7-9
J: TRBJ1-4
size: -
CDR3: CASNRGGPDEKLFF
DNA: TGTGCCAGCAACCGGGGGGGACCTGATGAAAAACTGTTTTTT

D: -
V: TRBV9
J: TRBJ2-6
size: many
CDR3: CASSVMGSGANVLTF
DNA: TGTGCCAGCAGCGTAATGGGCTCTGGGGCCAACGTCCTGACTTTC

D: TRBD2
V: TRBV10-3
J: TRBJ2-5
size: -
CDR3: CAIRSGSPHQKTQYF
DNA: TGTGCCATCAGGAGCGGGAGTCCCCACCAAAAGACCCAGTACTTC

D: -
V: TRBV2
J: TRBJ1-5
size: many
CDR3: CASTENSGQNQPQHF
DNA: TGTGCCAGCACCGAGAACTCAGGACAGAATCAGCCCCAGCATTTT

D: -
V: TRBV20-1
J: TRBJ1-4
size: -
CDR3: CSARDGHSVATNEKLFF
DNA: TGCAGTGCTAGAGATGGTCACAGCGTTGCAACTAATGAAAAACTGTTTTTT

D: TRBD1
V: TRBV2
J: TRBJ1-1
size: once
CDR3: CASVPGTANTEAFF
DNA: TGTGCCAGCGTTCCCGGGACAGCGAACACTGAAGCTTTCTTT

D: -
V: TRBV7-8
J: TRBJ1-1
size: many
CDR3: CASSLDRGGTEAFF
DNA: TGTGCCAGCAGCTTAGACCGAGGAGGCACTGAAGCTTTCTTT

D: TRBD1
V: TRBV10-3
J: TRBJ2-6
size: -
CDR3: CAIGRGTGGNSGANVLTF
DNA: TGTGCCATCGGGCGCGGGACAGGGGGCAACTCTGGGGCCAACGTCCTGACTTTC

D: TRBD1
V: TRBV7-9
J: TRBJ1-5
size: few
CDR3: CASSRRGQGRNQPQHF
DNA: TGTGCCAGCAGCCGGAGGGGACAGGGGAGAAATCAGCCCCAGCATTTT

D: TRBD1
V: TRBV19
J: TRBJ1-6
size: -
CDR3: CASSILGQGSSPLHF
DNA: TGTGCCAGTAGTATCTTGGGACAGGGTTCTTCACCCCTCCACTTT

D: TRBD1
V: TRBV5-4
J: TRBJ1-2
size: -
CDR3: CASSLPTGDRGRYTF
DNA: TGTGCCAGCAGCCTACCGACCGGGGACAGGGGCCGCTACACCTTC

D: TRBD2
V: TRBV7-9
J: TRBJ2-5
size: many
CDR3: CASSLTSGPSQETQYF
DNA: TGTGCCAGCAGCCTAACTAGCGGCCCCTCGCAAGAGACCCAGTACTTC

D: -
V: TRBV20-1
J: TRBJ1-3
size: few
CDR3: CSARGNTIYF
DNA: TGCAGTGCTAGGGGTAACACCATATATTTT

D: TRBD1
V: TRBV7-9
J: TRBJ1-2
size: -
CDR3: CASSLRGGGVGYTF
DNA: TGTGCCAGCAGCTTAAGAGGGGGCGGCGTTGGCTACACCTTC

D: -
V: TRBV2
J: TRBJ1-3
size: many
CDR3: CASSDLRGNTIYF
DNA: TGTGCCAGCAGTGACCTACGTGGAAACACCATATATTTT

D: TRBD1
V: TRBV7-6
J: TRBJ2-5
size: -
CDR3: CASSTDRGRDETQYF
DNA: TGTGCCAGCAGCACGGACAGGGGGCGCGATGAGACCCAGTACTTC

D: TRBD2
V: TRBV14
J: TRBJ2-5
size: once
CDR3: CASTHGLAGGPLETQYF
DNA: TGTGCCAGCACCCATGGACTAGCGGGAGGGCCACTGGAGACCCAGTACTTC

D: TRBD1
V: TRBV20-1
J: TRBJ1-1
size: few
CDR3: CSASQGAEAFF
DNA: TGCAGTGCTAGTCAGGGGGCTGAAGCTTTCTTT

D: -
V: TRBV7-9
J: TRBJ1-2
size: -
CDR3: CASSLGDIGYTF
DNA: TGTGCCAGCAGCTTGGGGGATATTGGCTACACCTTC

D: -
V: TRBV7-4
J: TRBJ1-5
size: -
CDR3: CASTQGNSNQPQHF
DNA: TGTGCCAGCACACAGGGTAATAGCAATCAGCCCCAGCATTTT

D: TRBD1
V: TRBV25-1
J: TRBJ2-7
size: -
CDR3: CASTGARSDGEYF
DNA: TGTGCCAGTACAGGGGCGCGGTCCGACGGGGAGTACTTC

D: -
V: TRBV5-8
J: TRBJ1-4
size: few
CDR3: CASSLAGPYEKLFF
DNA: TGTGCCAGCAGCTTGGCAGGGCCCTATGAAAAACTGTTTTTT

D: TRBD1
V: TRBV2
J: TRBJ1-5
size: -
CDR3: CASSDDTGGAGQPQHF
DNA: TGTGCCAGCAGTGATGATACAGGGGGCGCTGGGCAGCCCCAGCATTTT

D: -
V: TRBV5-1
J: TRBJ1-1
size: few
CDR3: CASSSAGLSETEAFF
DNA: TGCGCCAGCAGCTCCGCCGGGCTGTCTGAAACTGAAGCTTTCTTT

D: -
V: TRBV29-1
J: TRBJ2-5
size: -
CDR3: CSVEASGETQYF
DNA: TGCAGCGTTGAAGCTTCGGGGGAGACCCAGTACTTC

D: -
V: TRBV7-9
J: TRBJ2-7
size: many
CDR3: CASSPQGTYEQYF
DNA: TGTGCCAGCAGTCCACAGGGAACCTACGAGCAGTACTTC

D: -
V: TRBV30
J: TRBJ1-2
size: once
CDR3: CAWSSTGTYGYTF
DNA: TGTGCCTGGAGTTCGACAGGTACCTATGGCTACACCTTC

D: TRBD1
V: TRBV6-5
J: TRBJ1-2
size: -
CDR3: CASSYSTGAYNYGYTF
DNA: TGTGCCAGCAGTTACTCGACAGGGGCCTATAACTATGGCTACACCTTC

D: -
V: TRBV7-2
J: TRBJ1-5
size: many
CDR3: CASSLDGNNQPQHF
DNA: TGTGCCAGCAGCCTGGACGGTAACAATCAGCCCCAGCATTTT

D: -
V: TRBV29-1
J: TRBJ2-7
size: -
CDR3: CSLDQGAYEQYF
DNA: TGCAGCTTGGATCAGGGAGCCTACGAGCAGTACTTC

D: -
V: TRBV6-5
J: TRBJ1-1
size: many
CDR3: CASSYSTGTEAFF
DNA: TGTGCCAGCAGTTACTCGACGGGTACTGAAGCTTTCTTT

D: -
V: TRBV10-1
J: TRBJ1-2
size: -
CDR3: CARHKSGRAPGYTF
DNA: TGCGCCAGACACAAATCGGGACGGGCCCCTGGCTACACCTTC

D: -
V: TRBV10-3
J: TRBJ2-2
size: many
CDR3: CAIAGQSTGELFF
DNA: TGTGCCATCGCAGGACAAAGCACCGGGGAGCTGTTTTTT

D: -
V: TRBV12-3/TRBV12-4
J: TRBJ1-1
size: few
CDR3: CASSLDSWFTEAFF
DNA: TGTGCCAGCAGTTTAGACAGTTGGTTCACTGAAGCTTTCTTT

D: -
V: TRBV10-3
J: TRBJ1-2
size: -
CDR3: CAISPTGHGYGYTF
DNA: TGTGCCATCAGCCCAACAGGGCACGGCTATGGCTACACCTTC

D: TRBD1
V: TRBV20-1
J: TRBJ2-5
size: -
CDR3: CSAPDLGQGDETQYF
DNA: TGCAGTGCCCCCGACCTGGGACAGGGAGACGAGACCCAGTACTTC

D: -
V: TRBV7-9
J: TRBJ1-3
size: few
CDR3: CASSLGSGLSGNTIYF
DNA: TGTGCCAGCAGCTTAGGATCAGGGCTCTCTGGAAACACCATATATTTT

D: -
V: TRBV6-6
J: TRBJ1-1
size: -
CDR3: CASTGGSTEAFF
DNA: TGTGCCAGCACCGGCGGGAGTACTGAAGCTTTCTTT

D: TRBD1
V: TRBV7-9
J: TRBJ2-5
size: -
CDR3: CASSVGQGAVTQYF
DNA: TGTGCCAGCAGCGTGGGGCAGGGGGCCGTGACCCAGTACTTC